The source of this TCR beta chain is a study of OX40 agonist ivuxolimab in advanced cancers. This table comes from immunoSEQ multiplex PCR, and its TCRdb copy is limited to in-frame clones, with some not included. The data hold over 100,000 clones, with around 93% observed a single time. Germline CDR1 reads MRHNA; CDR2 reads SNTAGT. This CDR3 comprises 15 residues. Trimming pared 3 bases from V and 4 bases from J, leaving 13 bases between. The TCR originated in an adult with an advanced solid tumor such as melanoma, head and neck, liver or kidney cancer. This chain links TRBV6-4 with TRBJ2-1, with a possible D match to TRBD2 (6 bases). The sample consisted of CD4+ or CD8+ T cells sorted from blood, taken in a trial of the OX40 agonist ivuxolimab. The CDR3 loop reads CASSEGSGPYNEQFF. The CDR3 nucleotides are TGTGCCAGCAGTGAAGGTAGCGGCCCATACAATGAGCAGTTCTTC.